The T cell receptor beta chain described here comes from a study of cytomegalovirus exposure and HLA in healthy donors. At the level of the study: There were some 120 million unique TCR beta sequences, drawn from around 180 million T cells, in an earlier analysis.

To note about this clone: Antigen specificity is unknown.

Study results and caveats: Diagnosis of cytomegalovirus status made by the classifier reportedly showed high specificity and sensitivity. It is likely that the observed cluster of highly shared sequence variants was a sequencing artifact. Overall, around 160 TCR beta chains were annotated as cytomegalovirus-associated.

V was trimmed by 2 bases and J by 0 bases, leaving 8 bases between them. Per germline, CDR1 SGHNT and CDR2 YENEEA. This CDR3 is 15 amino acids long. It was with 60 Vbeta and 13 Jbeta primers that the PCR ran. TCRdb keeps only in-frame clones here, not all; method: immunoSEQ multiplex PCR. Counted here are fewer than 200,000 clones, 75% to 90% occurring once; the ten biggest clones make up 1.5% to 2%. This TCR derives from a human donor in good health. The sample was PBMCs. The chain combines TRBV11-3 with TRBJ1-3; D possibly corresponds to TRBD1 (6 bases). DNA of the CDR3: TGTGCCAGCAGCTTACTAGGGGGCTCTGGAAACACCATATATTTT. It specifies CASSLLGGSGNTIYF.